This TCR beta chain is from a study of blood T cell repertoires in COVID-19. The wider study: Sources were T cells, B-cell-depleted T cells, or PBMCs; the material itself was cDNA or gDNA.

Repertoires were generated with immunoSEQ multiplex PCR, while TCRdb's copy carries only in-frame clones and drops some. The sample includes 110,000 or so clones, roughly 82% seen only once; the top ten take 7.9%. Trimming removed 4 bases at V and 1 base at J, with 13 bases between. Germline CDR1 reads MGHRA; CDR2 reads YSYEKL. The CDR3 consists of 15 residues. The chain uses TRBV4-1 and TRBJ1-2; maybe TRBD1 (5 bases). The specimen sequenced was peripheral blood. The sequence was collected from a woman older than 75 with active or convalescent COVID-19. DNA for the CDR3: TGCGCCAGCAGCCCGACAGTCGCCTTTAACTATGGCTACACCTTC. Encoded protein: CASSPTVAFNYGYTF.